This T cell receptor beta chain was sequenced for a study of blood T cell repertoires in COVID-19. In the source study's methods: Reference gene primers were amplified, and this amplification served to estimate nucleated cell counts. This table comes from immunoSEQ multiplex PCR, and its TCRdb copy is limited to in-frame clones, with some not included. The V and J calls and clone size come from that table; D and trimming were worked out from the DNA. The data show hundreds of thousands of clones, with 88% seen just once and about 1% held by the top ten. Cohort 3 donors were reported recovered after two negative PCRs, clearance, or symptom resolution. The CDR3 spans 18 residues. CDR1 SGHAT and CDR2 FQNNGV come from the germline V gene. V gave up 1 base and J gave up 3 bases, with 21 bases separating them.

The sequencing sample was made of PBMCs or T cells enriched from blood (not recorded which). The genes are TRBV11-2 and TRBJ1-2, with D maybe TRBD1 (5 bases). The receptor's source is a woman younger than 45 who had recovered from COVID-19. CDR3 protein: CASSLVAGTAAGDYGYTF. The CDR3 nucleotides are TGTGCCAGCAGCTTAGTCGCCGGGACTGCCGCCGGCGACTATGGCTACACCTTC.